Each of the 28 T cell receptor beta chains below was sequenced from the same sample in a study of T-cell reconstitution after alpha-beta-depleted transplantation in children. TCRbeta library preparation incorporated unique molecular identifiers. Using its own MiXCR run on the PCR reads, TCRdb lists one record per CDR3 protein. The repertoire holds approximately 490,000 distinct CDR3 sequences, with 10% to 13% as singletons. This sample comprised PBMCs, obtained before TCRalphabeta/CD19-depleted stem cell transplant. All receptors come from a child younger than 10 with inherited bone marrow failure, due to receive a stem cell transplant.

The genes are TRBV27 and TRBJ1-4; D uncertain. The CDR3 loop spans 16 amino acids. Trimming cost V 0 bases and J 8 bases, with 16 bases left between them. Germline V gives CDR1 MNHEY, CDR2 SMNVEV (reference sequence). CDR3 coding DNA: TGTGCCAGCAGTTTATCGACTTATCCCCAAGAGGAAAAACTGTTTTTT. Protein: CASSLSTYPQEEKLFF.

This clonotype has ten or more counts. The chain carries TRBV12-3 or TRBV12-4 and TRBJ2-1; 7 positions match TRBD2. Trimming at V came to 1 base and at J to 3 bases, leaving 12 bases not matched to a gene. The CDR3 has 18 residues. In DNA, the CDR3 is TGTGCCAGCAGTTTAGGGTCTAGCGGACAACCCTACTACAATGAGCAGTTCTTC. Its protein is CASSLGSSGQPYYNEQFF.

This chain joins TRBV7-9 and TRBJ2-7, with a possible D match to TRBD2 (5 bases). This CDR3 contains 14 residues. Trimming cost V 4 bases and J 5 bases, with 15 bases left between them. CDR1 and CDR2 from the germline V gene are SEHNR and FQNEAQ (reference sequence). This chain's CDR3 is CASSSVASFDEQYF. DNA for the CDR3: TGTGCCAGCAGCTCAGTAGCTAGCTTCGACGAGCAGTACTTC.

The table lists this clonotype with many counts. V gene TRBV7-2 combines with J gene TRBJ1-1, with a possible D match to TRBD1 (5 bases). This CDR3 region has 14 residues. Germline lookup yields CDR1 SGHTA and CDR2 FQGNSA. Trimming left V 5 bases short and J 1 base short, with 11 bases between. Written as DNA, the CDR3 is TGTGCCAGCAGCCCCCGGGACGGGAACACTGAAGCTTTCTTT. It translates to CASSPRDGNTEAFF. The variable domain in full, with the rest retrieved from reference TRBV7-2 and TRBJ1-1, is GAGVSQSPSNKVTEKGKDVELRCDPISGHTALYWYRQSLGQGLEFLIYFQGNSAPDKSGLPSDRFSAERTGGSVSTLTIQRTQQEDSAVYLCASSPRDGNTEAFFGQGTRLTVV.

The rearrangement links TRBV5-4 to TRBJ2-2; tentatively, D is TRBD1 (5 bases). Germline CDR1 reads SGHNT; CDR2 reads YYREEE (reference sequence). Trimming cost V 0 bases and J 0 bases, with 9 bases left between them. The CDR3 is 16 amino acids. The CDR3 here is CASSLVGHTNTGELFF. The CDR3 coding sequence is TGTGCCAGCAGCTTGGTCGGACACACGAACACCGGGGAGCTGTTTTTT. Together with reference TRBV5-4 and TRBJ2-2, the CDR3 gives the full variable domain: ETGVTQSPTHLIKTRGQQVTLRCSSQSGHNTVSWYQQALGQGPQFIFQYYREEENGRGNFPPRFSGLQFPNYSSELNVNALELDDSALYLCASSLVGHTNTGELFFGEGSRLTVL.

A note on this clonotype: One base away lies a much larger clone, so this may be a sequencing read error. This chain uses TRBV7-8 with TRBJ2-7, with a possible D match to TRBD2 (6 bases). Germline V gives CDR1 SGHVS, CDR2 FQNEAQ. Between the trimmed V and J ends, which lost 7 bases and 4 bases, there was a span of 23 bases. The CDR3 covers 16 residues. The CDR3 region has the DNA TGTGCCAGCACCTTTGCGTGGGGGGACCTCGTATACGAGCAGTACTTC. Translating it yields CASTFAWGDLVYEQYF.

This clonotype was counted many times. This chain uses TRBV7-8 with TRBJ2-3, with 13 bases identical to TRBD2. V was clipped by 5 bases and J by 4 bases; unmatched bases: 6. The CDR3 is made up of 16 amino acids. Germline lookup yields CDR1 SGHVS and CDR2 FQNEAQ. CDR3 nucleotides: TGTGCCAGCAGCGTACTAGCGGGAGGGCTCTCAGATACGCAGTATTTT. It yields the protein CASSVLAGGLSDTQYF.

This clonotype was observed many times. For the CDR3, the DNA is TGCGCCAGCAGCCAAGATCAAGGACAGACCTACGAGCAGTACTTC. Residues: CASSQDQGQTYEQYF. The chain has TRBV4-3 and TRBJ2-7; TRBD1 might be the D (6 bases). This CDR3 is built from 15 residues. Trimming took off 0 bases at V and 2 bases at J, with 11 bases between the two ends. Germline CDR1 and CDR2: LGHNA and YSLEER.

This clonotype was picked up many times. This chain connects TRBV30 to TRBJ2-1, with D unresolved. V was pared by 4 bases and J by 8 bases, with 12 bases between. There are 12 residues in the CDR3. The germline V gene encodes CDR1 GTSNPN and CDR2 SVGIG (reference sequence). This CDR3 is CAWNILGHEQFF. CDR3 sequence (DNA): TGTGCCTGGAACATCTTGGGCCATGAGCAGTTCTTC.

In its sample, this clonotype was seen many times. CDR3 protein: CASSPTGEFTDTQYF. In nucleotides, the CDR3 is TGTGCCAGCAGTCCCACAGGGGAGTTCACAGATACGCAGTATTTT. The chain joins TRBV28 to TRBJ2-3; TRBD1 matches 7 bases. Germline CDR1 reads MDHEN; CDR2 reads SYDVKM. This CDR3 contains 15 residues. After removal of 5 bases from V and 2 bases from J, the junction contained 7 bases not matched to a gene.

In its sample, this clonotype was seen many times. CDR3 protein: CASSPRSYDYEQYF. Here the CDR3 DNA reads TGTGCCAGCAGTCCTCGAAGTTATGACTACGAGCAGTACTTC. This rearrangement joins TRBV12-3 or TRBV12-4 to TRBJ2-7; D is ambiguous. V gave up 5 bases and J gave up 3 bases, with 14 bases separating them. This CDR3 has 14 amino acids.

The chain carries TRBV4-3 and TRBJ2-2; TRBD1 is a possible D gene (6 bases). Trimming cost V 6 bases and J 14 bases, with 19 bases left between them. Germline-derived CDR1 and CDR2 are LGHNA and YSLEER. The CDR3 has 13 amino acids. CDR3 bases: TGCGCCAGCAGGAAAGACAGGATCGGTGGACTGTTTTTT. Translated, it gives CASRKDRIGGLFF.

This clonotype came up many times. This chain connects TRBV4-3 to TRBJ2-1; 10 bases fit TRBD2. Per germline, CDR1 LGHNA and CDR2 YSLEER. V dropped 3 bases and J dropped 4; count of bases not matched to a gene: 6. CDR3 length: 16 amino acids. Written as DNA, the CDR3 is TGCGCCAGCAGCCAGACACTAGCGGGGCCATACAATGAGCAGTTCTTC. This gives the protein CASSQTLAGPYNEQFF.

This chain uses TRBV30 with TRBJ2-1, with D perhaps being TRBD1 or TRBD2 (5 bases each). The length of the CDR3 is 15 residues. CDR1 and CDR2 (germline): GTSNPN, SVGIG (reference sequence). Trimming took 2 bases from V and 9 from J, leaving 20 bases between them. The CDR3 DNA follows: TGTGCCTGGAGTTTGGAGGAGTATGAGAGGGGTGAGCAGTTCTTC. As protein: CAWSLEEYERGEQFF. The complete variable domain, with remaining parts taken from reference TRBV30 and TRBJ2-1, reads SQTIHQWPATLVQPVGSPLSLECTVEGTSNPNLYWYRQAAGRGLQLLFYSVGIGQISSEVPQNLSASRPQDRQFILSSKKLLLSDSGFYLCAWSLEEYERGEQFFGPGTRLTVL.

This sequence joins TRBV20-1 and TRBJ2-3; D unclear. The germline CDR1 and CDR2 sequences are DFQATT and SNEGSKA (reference sequence). The CDR3 has 15 residues. V was shortened by 1 base and J by 2 bases, with 13 bases between the two germline ends. In DNA, the CDR3 is TGCAGTGCTAGAGTATTTCGGAGAACCACAGATACGCAGTATTTT. This encodes CSARVFRRTTDTQYF.

This clonotype was counted ten times or more. The rearrangement links TRBV29-1 to TRBJ2-5, with D uncertain. Germline values: CDR1 SQVTM, CDR2 ANQGSEA. The CDR3 is made up of 12 amino acids. Trimming pared 6 bases from V and 5 bases from J, leaving 13 bases between. CDR3 in DNA: TGCAGCGTGCCGATCCTCGGGGAGACCCAGTACTTC. It translates to CSVPILGETQYF.

This clonotype appeared many times. The chain combines TRBV5-6 with TRBJ2-5, with D tentatively TRBD2 (6 bases). Per germline, CDR1 SGHDT and CDR2 YYEEEE. The CDR3 is 15 residues long. V was clipped by 0 bases and J by 3 bases, with 12 bases between them. CDR3 nucleotide sequence: TGTGCCAGCAGCTTGGAATGGACGGGAGAAGAGACCCAGTACTTC. Its protein is CASSLEWTGEETQYF.

This clonotype has at least ten counts. The chain employs TRBV5-1 and TRBJ2-7, with 10 bases that match TRBD1. CDR1 is SGHRS and CDR2 is YFSETQ in the germline V gene. V dropped 3 bases and J dropped 3; count of bases not matched to a gene: 12. This CDR3 comprises 17 residues. CDR3 in amino acids: CASSWGQGKLSLYEQYF. CDR3 in DNA: TGCGCCAGCAGCTGGGGACAGGGGAAATTATCCCTCTACGAGCAGTACTTC.

This clonotype was recorded at least ten times. This chain connects TRBV6-2 or TRBV6-3 to TRBJ2-1; perhaps TRBD2 as D (6 bases). The CDR3 consists of 15 residues. With 5 bases removed from V and 0 bases from J, the gap between germline ends came to 11 bases. CDR1 MNHEY and CDR2 SVGEGT come from the germline V gene. This CDR3 reads CASSGGTRSYNEQFF. CDR3 nucleotide sequence: TGTGCCAGCAGTGGCGGGACGCGCTCCTACAATGAGCAGTTCTTC.

This clonotype appeared many times. The chain combines TRBV12-3 or TRBV12-4 with TRBJ1-5, with D unresolved. The CDR3 spans 16 residues. Trimming shortened V by 5 bases and J by 3 bases, and 17 bases separated the two germline ends. In DNA, the CDR3 is TGTGCCAGCAGTCCCCTTCCGGACGGATTCAATCAGCCCCAGCATTTT. It yields the protein CASSPLPDGFNQPQHF.

The chain is built from TRBV6-2 or TRBV6-3 and TRBJ2-7; D is perhaps TRBD1 (6 bases). CDR3 length: 15 amino acids. Germline CDR1 MNHEY, CDR2 SVGEGT. V lost 7 bases, J lost 3 bases, and 19 bases lay in between. The CDR3 region has the DNA TGTGCCAGCAAAAGTCGGCCGACAGGACACTACGAGCAGTACTTC. Its translation is CASKSRPTGHYEQYF.

CDR3 in amino acids: CSVEGQTSYNEQFF. In DNA form, the CDR3 reads TGCAGCGTTGAGGGACAGACTAGCTACAATGAGCAGTTCTTC. J is TRBJ2-1 and V is TRBV29-1; D possibly corresponds to TRBD1 (7 bases). Germline values: CDR1 SQVTM, CDR2 ANQGSEA. There are 14 residues in the CDR3. V dropped 3 bases and J dropped 3 bases, with 12 bases sitting between them.

This rearrangement joins TRBV4-3 to TRBJ2-1; 7 bases map to TRBD2. After removal of 4 bases from V and 15 bases from J, the junction contained 12 bases not matched to a gene. CDR3 length: 13 amino acids. Germline CDR1 reads LGHNA; CDR2 reads YSLEER. The CDR3, as DNA: TGCGCCAGCAGCCCGTCTCGCGGGAGTCGTCTGTTCTTC. As protein: CASSPSRGSRLFF.

This clonotype was observed at least ten times. V gene TRBV12-3 or TRBV12-4 combines with J gene TRBJ1-4; no definite D call. The CDR3 contains 14 residues. V was shortened by 7 bases and J by 7 bases, with 16 bases between the two germline ends. CDR3: CASTPDGRTEKLFF. CDR3 DNA sequence: TGTGCCAGCACCCCGGACGGAAGGACTGAAAAACTGTTTTTT.

This clonotype was seen only a few times. This chain links TRBV10-3 with TRBJ2-1; TRBD2 agrees at 7 bases. The CDR3 extends over 17 amino acids. V dropped 2 bases and J dropped 9; count of bases not matched to a gene: 16. Germline loops: CDR1 ENHRY, CDR2 SYGVKD. Here the CDR3 DNA reads TGTGCCATCAGTGAGCTAGCGGACACGAACAATCTCGGTGAGCAGTTCTTC. Translated: CAISELADTNNLGEQFF.

This clonotype appeared many times. The gene calls are TRBV27 and TRBJ1-4; D gene ambiguous. Germline CDR1 reads MNHEY; CDR2 reads SMNVEV (reference sequence). V was shortened by 8 bases and J by 1 base, with 11 bases between the two germline ends. The CDR3 consists of 14 residues. This chain's CDR3 is CASALRGTNEKLFF. The CDR3 DNA is TGTGCCAGCGCCCTACGAGGAACTAATGAAAAACTGTTTTTT.

This clonotype was found many times. The rearrangement links TRBV28 to TRBJ2-1, with 7 bases that match TRBD1. Germline V CDR1 and CDR2: MDHEN, SYDVKM. The CDR3 sequence is 15 residues long. V was clipped by 5 bases and J by 1 base; unmatched bases: 5. The CDR3 protein is CASSDRDRSYNEQFF. The CDR3 DNA reads TGTGCCAGCAGTGATCGGGACAGATCCTACAATGAGCAGTTCTTC.

The chain uses TRBV5-1 and TRBJ1-6; 9 positions agree with TRBD1. Germline assignment: CDR1 SGHRS and CDR2 YFSETQ. J lost 7 bases, V lost 4 bases, and 9 bases had no gene match. CDR3 length: 16 amino acids. CDR3 bases: TGCGCCAGCAGCCACGGGACAGGGTCCGGGAATTCACCCCTCCACTTT. This encodes CASSHGTGSGNSPLHF.